This TCR beta chain stems from a study of blood T cell repertoires in COVID-19. Turning to the study itself: The samples span acute and convalescent COVID-19 from the United States, Italy and Spain.

The CDR3 runs 15 residues. V gave up 2 bases and J gave up 7 bases; unmatched junction bases: 11. CDR1 and CDR2 from the germline V gene are MGHRA and YSYEKL. Original handling: Amplification with reference gene primers provided the estimates of nucleated cell counts. Produced via immunoSEQ multiplex PCR; TCRdb's table is partial and in-frame only. D and trimming were read from the DNA, whereas the V and J calls and clone size are those reported in that table. In the table there are fewer than 450,000 clones, approximately 90% of which are singletons. Cohort 3 recovery required two negative PCRs, clearance, or symptom resolution.

The receptor was isolated from a woman aged 18-35 years who had recovered from COVID-19. The chain couples TRBV4-1 to TRBJ2-7, with TRBD1 identical over 7 bases. The sample was PBMCs or T cells enriched from blood (not recorded which). This CDR3 is CASSQRTGVPWEQYF. As DNA, the CDR3 is TGCGCCAGCAGCCAAAGAACAGGGGTCCCTTGGGAGCAGTACTTC.